The clone carrying this T cell receptor (beta chain) was observed once. What it recognizes is unknown. The record originates from a study of vaccination effects on CD4 cells after COVID-19. Pools of viral peptides were used by the ViraFEST assay to expand antigen-specific CD4+ T cells ahead of sequencing. Culture proceeded for more than 8 days, and CD4+ T cells were then isolated. Subjects were given two BNT162b2 or mRNA-1273 vaccine doses. Method: immunoSEQ multiplex PCR; TCRdb's copy keeps in-frame clones and lacks some. The table shows around 81,000 clones, with over 75% occurring only once. Study-wide results and limits: Marked clonal contraction was seen late after vaccination (in both infection- and vaccine-induced clones).

The TCR sequence derives from a human donor who received a COVID-19 vaccine. The source material was CD4+ T cells from PBMCs cultured with HCoV-OC43 spike peptides, sampled after COVID-19 vaccination. As to subset: HCoV-OC43 spike overlapping peptide pool stimulation.

The CDR3 is CASSQESGVGYTF. CDR3 DNA: TGCGCCAGCAGCCAAGAAAGCGGGGTGGGCTACACCTTC. J is TRBJ1-2 and V is TRBV4-1; no definite D call. Germline V gene sequence: CDR1 MGHRA, CDR2 YSYEKL. This CDR3 is 13 amino acids long. The V and J ends lost 0 bases and 8 bases respectively, with 10 bases between them.